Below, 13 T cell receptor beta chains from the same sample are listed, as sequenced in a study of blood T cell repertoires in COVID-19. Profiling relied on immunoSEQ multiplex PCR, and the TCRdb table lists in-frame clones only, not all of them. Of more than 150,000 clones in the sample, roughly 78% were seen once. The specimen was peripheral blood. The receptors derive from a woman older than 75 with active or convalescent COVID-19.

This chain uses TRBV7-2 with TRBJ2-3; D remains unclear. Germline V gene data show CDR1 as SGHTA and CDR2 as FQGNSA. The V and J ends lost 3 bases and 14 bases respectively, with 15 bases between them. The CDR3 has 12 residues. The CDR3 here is CASSFPPASPYF. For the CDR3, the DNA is TGTGCCAGCAGCTTCCCCCCCGCGAGCCCGTATTTT.

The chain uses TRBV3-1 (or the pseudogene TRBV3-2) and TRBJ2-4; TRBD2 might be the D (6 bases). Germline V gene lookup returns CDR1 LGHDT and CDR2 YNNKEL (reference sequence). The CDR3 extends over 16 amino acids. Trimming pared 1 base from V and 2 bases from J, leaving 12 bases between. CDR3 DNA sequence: TGTGCCAGCAGCCAAGGGCGGGATCTACCCAAAAACATTCAGTACTTC. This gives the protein CASSQGRDLPKNIQYF.

The CDR3 DNA follows: TGTGCCAGCTCACCCTCGACAGGGGCAGATGAAAAACTGTTTTTT. As protein: CASSPSTGADEKLFF. J is TRBJ1-4 and V is TRBV18; 8 bases line up with TRBD1. CDR1 is KGHSH, CDR2 LQKENI, per germline. This CDR3 comprises 15 residues. V shed 3 bases and J 6 bases; nucleotides not matched to a gene: 6.

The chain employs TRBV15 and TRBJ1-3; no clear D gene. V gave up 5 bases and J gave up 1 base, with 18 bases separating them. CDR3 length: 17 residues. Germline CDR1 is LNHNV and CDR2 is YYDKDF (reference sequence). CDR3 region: CATSSSKGRSSGNTIYF. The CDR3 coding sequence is TGTGCCACCAGCTCTTCGAAAGGGAGATCTTCTGGAAACACCATATATTTT.

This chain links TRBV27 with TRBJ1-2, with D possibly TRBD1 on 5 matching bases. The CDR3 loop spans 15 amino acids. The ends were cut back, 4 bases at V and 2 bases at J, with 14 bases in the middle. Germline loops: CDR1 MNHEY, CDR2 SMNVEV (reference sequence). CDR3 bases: TGTGCCAGCAGTTCATCGGGACTCGGGAACTATGGCTACACCTTC. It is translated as CASSSSGLGNYGYTF.

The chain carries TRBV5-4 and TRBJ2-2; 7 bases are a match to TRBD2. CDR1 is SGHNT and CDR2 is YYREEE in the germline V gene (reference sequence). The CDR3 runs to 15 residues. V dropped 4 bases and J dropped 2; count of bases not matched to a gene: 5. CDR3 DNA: TGTGCCAGCAGCCCACAGCGGGGCAACACCGGGGAGCTGTTTTTT. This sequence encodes CASSPQRGNTGELFF.

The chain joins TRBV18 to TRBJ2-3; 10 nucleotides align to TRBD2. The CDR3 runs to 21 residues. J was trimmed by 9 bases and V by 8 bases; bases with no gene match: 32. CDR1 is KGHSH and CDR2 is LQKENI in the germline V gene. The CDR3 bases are TGTGCCAGCCCAGAACCCCCCCCTAGCGGGGGCCCCACCACTAACGGGGGGACGCAGTATTTT. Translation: CASPEPPPSGGPTTNGGTQYF.

CDR3 loop: CASSQDQNSNQPQHF. CDR3 DNA sequence: TGTGCCAGCAGCCAAGATCAGAACAGCAATCAGCCCCAGCATTTT. The chain has TRBV4-2 and TRBJ1-5; D is unclear. Trimming left V 0 bases short and J 1 base short, with 7 bases between. Germline loops: CDR1 LGHNA, CDR2 YNFKEQ. The CDR3 contains 15 residues.

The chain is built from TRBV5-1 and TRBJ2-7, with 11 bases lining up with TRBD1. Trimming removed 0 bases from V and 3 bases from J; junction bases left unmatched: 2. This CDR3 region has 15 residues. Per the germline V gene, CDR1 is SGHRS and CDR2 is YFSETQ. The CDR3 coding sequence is TGCGCCAGCAGCTTGGCCGGGACAGGGGGCTACGAGCAGTACTTC. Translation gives CASSLAGTGGYEQYF.

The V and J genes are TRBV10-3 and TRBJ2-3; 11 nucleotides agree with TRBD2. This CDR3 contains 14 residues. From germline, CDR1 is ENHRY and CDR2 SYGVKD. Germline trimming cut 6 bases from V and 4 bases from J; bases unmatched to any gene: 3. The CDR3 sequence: CAIRTSGGADTQYF. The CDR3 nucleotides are TGTGCCATCAGAACTAGCGGGGGCGCAGATACGCAGTATTTT.

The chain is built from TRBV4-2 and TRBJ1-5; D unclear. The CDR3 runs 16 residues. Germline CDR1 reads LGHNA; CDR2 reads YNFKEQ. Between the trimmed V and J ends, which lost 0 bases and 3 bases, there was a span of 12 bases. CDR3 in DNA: TGTGCCAGCAGCCAAGATAGGTATCAGGTCAATCAGCCCCAGCATTTT. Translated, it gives CASSQDRYQVNQPQHF.

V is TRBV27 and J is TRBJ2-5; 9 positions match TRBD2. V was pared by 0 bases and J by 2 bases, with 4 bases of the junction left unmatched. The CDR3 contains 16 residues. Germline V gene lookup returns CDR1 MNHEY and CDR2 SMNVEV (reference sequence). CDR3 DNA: TGTGCCAGCAGTTTATCGATCCTAGCGGGGCAAGAGACCCAGTACTTC. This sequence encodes CASSLSILAGQETQYF.

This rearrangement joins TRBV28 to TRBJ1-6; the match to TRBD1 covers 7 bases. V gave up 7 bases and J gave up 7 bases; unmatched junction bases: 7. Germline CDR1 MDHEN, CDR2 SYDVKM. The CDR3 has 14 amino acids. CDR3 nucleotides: TGTGCCAGCATCCCCGGGACAGAGAATTCACCCCTCCACTTT. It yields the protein CASIPGTENSPLHF.